One sample yielded the 22 T cell receptor beta chains listed below, sequenced in a study of blood T cell repertoires in COVID-19. TCRdb's copy holds only in-frame clones and misses some; the assay was immunoSEQ multiplex PCR. The profile covers about 63,000 clones, with 65% to 75% appearing a single time and roughly 28% taken by the ten largest. The material sequenced was peripheral blood. These receptors came from a woman of 80 years or more with acute or convalescent COVID-19.

CDR3 sequence reads: CASSPVIEGYTF. In DNA, the CDR3 is TGTGCCAGCTCACCAGTAATCGAGGGCTACACCTTC. This chain uses TRBV18 with TRBJ1-2; D is undetermined. V was pared by 2 bases and J by 8 bases, with 9 bases between. CDR3 length: 12 residues. Germline CDR1 is KGHSH and CDR2 is LQKENI. Drawing the rest from reference TRBV18 and TRBJ1-2, the complete variable domain is NAGVMQNPRHLVRRRGQEARLRCSPMKGHSHVYWYRQLPEEGLKFMVYLQKENIIDESGMPKERFSAEFPKEGPSILRIQQVVRGDSAAYFCASSPVIEGYTFGSGTRLTVV.

The gene calls are TRBV5-1 and TRBJ1-1, with D unclear. The germline V gene has CDR1 SGHRS and CDR2 YFSETQ. CDR3 length equals 14 residues. V was shortened by 0 bases and J by 8 bases, with 14 bases between the two germline ends. For the CDR3, the DNA is TGCGCCAGCAGCTTGGTCTCCGGGAATCGAGAAGCTTTCTTT. Translated: CASSLVSGNREAFF.

This chain connects TRBV30 to TRBJ2-2, with D perhaps matching TRBD1 (8 bases). The CDR3 consists of 16 residues. The V and J ends lost 4 bases and 2 bases respectively, with 17 bases between them. Germline V gene sequence: CDR1 GTSNPN, CDR2 SVGIG (reference sequence). The CDR3 DNA follows: TGTGCCTGGAAGGGGGGGACAGGTTTAAACACCGGGGAGCTGTTTTTT. Protein product: CAWKGGTGLNTGELFF.

The rearrangement links TRBV9 to TRBJ2-2, with 8 bases that match TRBD2. This CDR3 comprises 15 residues. Germline trimming cut 0 bases from V and 7 bases from J; bases unmatched to any gene: 5. CDR1 is SGDLS and CDR2 is YYNGEE in the germline V gene. The CDR3 nucleotides are TGTGCCAGCAGCGTAGGCCTAGCGGGTTTCGGGGAGCTGTTTTTT. Encoded protein: CASSVGLAGFGELFF.

The chain carries TRBV28 and TRBJ2-7; TRBD1 agrees at 7 bases. Germline trimming cut 4 bases from V and 2 bases from J; bases unmatched to any gene: 5. Per the germline V gene, CDR1 is MDHEN and CDR2 is SYDVKM. The CDR3 is 14 amino acids. The CDR3 DNA reads TGTGCCAGCAGTTCTCCGGGACAGCCCTACGAGCAGTACTTC. Its protein product is CASSSPGQPYEQYF.

This clone was found once. This chain connects TRBV24-1 to TRBJ2-1; no clear D gene. Trimming pared 4 bases from V and 2 bases from J, leaving 8 bases between. This CDR3 has 14 residues. Germline-derived CDR1 and CDR2 are KGHDR and SFDVKD. CDR3 loop: CATSDQAPYNEQFF. CDR3 nucleotides: TGTGCCACCAGTGACCAGGCCCCCTACAATGAGCAGTTCTTC.

The chain is built from TRBV6-5 and TRBJ1-1, with 8 bases lining up with TRBD1. With 4 bases clipped from V and 4 bases from J, the junction kept 8 bases outside the gene matches. Germline V gives CDR1 MNHEY, CDR2 SVGAGI. This CDR3 is built from 15 residues. CDR3 sequence (DNA): TGTGCCAGCAGTTTCCCTGGACAGGGCCTCACTGAAGCTTTCTTT. This encodes CASSFPGQGLTEAFF.

This clone has a count of ten or more. The genes are TRBV4-1 and TRBJ2-1; D is undetermined. The germline V gene encodes CDR1 MGHRA and CDR2 YSYEKL. Trimming took 3 bases from V and 0 from J, leaving 9 bases between them. The CDR3 has 15 amino acids. In DNA, the CDR3 is TGCGCCAGCAGCCACGCCAGAACCTCCTACAATGAGCAGTTCTTC. This codes for CASSHARTSYNEQFF.

CDR3 loop: CASSLLDRVSYEQYF. The CDR3 region has the DNA TGTGCCAGCAGCTTACTAGACAGGGTGTCCTACGAGCAGTACTTC. The V and J genes are TRBV5-4 and TRBJ2-7, with 7 bases matching TRBD1. The CDR3 covers 15 residues. With 2 bases clipped from V and 1 base from J, the junction kept 6 bases outside the gene matches. Germline lookup yields CDR1 SGHNT and CDR2 YYREEE (reference sequence).

The chain employs TRBV5-1 and TRBJ1-4; 10 nucleotides line up with TRBD1. Trimming removed 4 bases from V and 0 bases from J; junction bases left unmatched: 6. Germline CDR1 reads SGHRS; CDR2 reads YFSETQ. The CDR3 length is 17 residues. This CDR3 reads CASSPGQGTATNEKLFF. CDR3 DNA: TGCGCCAGCAGCCCGGGACAGGGGACGGCAACTAATGAAAAACTGTTTTTT.

This sequence joins TRBV7-2 and TRBJ2-5; the D gene is possibly TRBD2 (7 bases). CDR1 SGHTA and CDR2 FQGNSA come from the germline V gene. Trimming shortened V by 1 base and J by 5 bases, and 20 bases separated the two germline ends. This CDR3 has 17 residues. The DNA of the CDR3 is TGTGCCAGCAGCTTAGAGGGGGGGGCGGGACCCCGGGAGACCCAGTACTTC. Protein: CASSLEGGAGPRETQYF.

V usage is TRBV19 and J usage is TRBJ2-7; 7 bases are a match to TRBD1. The CDR3 is 12 residues long. V was pared by 10 bases and J by 1 base, with 4 bases of the junction left unmatched. In germline, CDR1 is LNHDA, CDR2 SQIVND (reference sequence). CDR3 sequence (DNA): TGTGCCACTAAACAGGGGTCCTACGAGCAGTACTTC. It specifies CATKQGSYEQYF.

CDR3 in DNA: TGTGCCAGCACCCAGGGGGGAGAAAACTATGGCTACACCTTC. It encodes CASTQGGENYGYTF. The chain couples TRBV9 to TRBJ1-2; 7 nucleotides line up with TRBD1. The trim removed 6 bases at V and 2 bases at J, leaving 7 bases unmatched. The CDR3 contains 14 residues. Germline CDR1 SGDLS, CDR2 YYNGEE. The whole variable domain, remainder taken from reference TRBV9 and TRBJ1-2, is DSGVTQTPKHLITATGQRVTLRCSPRSGDLSVYWYQQSLDQGLQFLIQYYNGEERAKGNILERFSAQQFPDLHSELNLSSLELGDSALYFCASTQGGENYGYTFGSGTRLTVV.

This clone has only one observation. V is TRBV11-3 and J is TRBJ2-7; possible D gene TRBD2, 6 bases. Germline CDR1 reads SGHNT; CDR2 reads YENEEA. This CDR3 has 13 residues. The V end was cut by 1 base, the J end by 7 bases, with 11 bases between. The CDR3, as DNA: TGTGCCAGCAGCTTAGGGGGAGGATGGGAGCAGTACTTC. This encodes CASSLGGGWEQYF. Full variable domain (outside the CDR3, taken from reference TRBV11-3 and TRBJ2-7): EAGVVQSPRYKIIEKKQPVAFWCNPISGHNTLYWYLQNLGQGPELLIRYENEEAVDDSQLPKDRFSAERLKGVDSTLKIQPAELGDSAVYLCASSLGGGWEQYFGPGTRLTVT.

The chain recombines TRBV13 with TRBJ2-7, with 9 nucleotides matching TRBD2. The V gene's germline CDR1 is PRHDT and CDR2 FYEKMQ (reference sequence). This CDR3 spans 15 amino acids. Germline trimming cut 1 base from V and 0 bases from J; bases unmatched to any gene: 1. The DNA of the CDR3 is TGTGCCAGCAGCTTAGTTAGCGGGAGCTCCTACGAGCAGTACTTC. Encoded protein: CASSLVSGSSYEQYF.

V gene TRBV28 combines with J gene TRBJ2-7; 8 bases agree with TRBD2. Germline CDR1 MDHEN, CDR2 SYDVKM. V dropped 3 bases and J dropped 5; count of bases not matched to a gene: 6. This CDR3 has 14 amino acids. CDR3 sequence (DNA): TGTGCCAGCAGTTTTGTAGCGGGAACAGACGAGCAGTACTTC. Translation: CASSFVAGTDEQYF. Full variable domain (missing parts from reference TRBV28 and TRBJ2-7): DVKVTQSSRYLVKRTGEKVFLECVQDMDHENMFWYRQDPGLGLRLIYFSYDVKMKEKGDIPEGYSVSREKKERFSLILESASTNQTSMYLCASSFVAGTDEQYFGPGTRLTVT.

V gene TRBV30 combines with J gene TRBJ2-5; TRBD2 is a possible D gene (6 bases). Germline CDR1 reads GTSNPN; CDR2 reads SVGIG (reference sequence). The CDR3 covers 15 residues. Trimming stripped 1 base from V and 4 bases from J, with 16 bases between. The CDR3 reads CAWSGATGGRETQYF. The CDR3 nucleotides are TGTGCCTGGAGTGGAGCGACCGGGGGAAGAGAGACCCAGTACTTC.

The genes are TRBV5-1 and TRBJ2-3, with 10 nucleotides matching TRBD2. Per germline, CDR1 SGHRS and CDR2 YFSETQ. CDR3 length: 15 residues. Germline trimming cut 3 bases from V and 1 base from J; bases unmatched to any gene: 2. The CDR3 region is CASSSLAGGTDTQYF. The CDR3 region has the DNA TGCGCCAGCAGCTCCCTAGCGGGAGGCACAGATACGCAGTATTTT.

The V and J genes are TRBV6-2 or TRBV6-3 and TRBJ2-5; 7 bases map to TRBD1. In germline, CDR1 is MNHEY, CDR2 SVGEGT. J was trimmed by 4 bases and V by 6 bases; bases with no gene match: 11. CDR3 length: 15 residues. The CDR3 bases are TGTGCCAGCAGCAAGACACAGGGGAAGGGAGAGACCCAGTACTTC. Residues: CASSKTQGKGETQYF.

The chain uses TRBV5-8 and TRBJ1-6; no clear D gene. The V gene lost 5 bases and the J gene lost 3 bases, with 15 bases spanning the gap. Germline loops: CDR1 SGHTS, CDR2 YDEGEE. The CDR3 runs 16 residues. CDR3 sequence reads: CASRWGDTHYNSPLHF. CDR3 in DNA: TGTGCCAGCAGATGGGGAGACACTCACTATAATTCACCCCTCCACTTT.

A few counts support this clone. The V and J genes are TRBV6-6 and TRBJ2-2; no clear D. Germline lookup yields CDR1 MNHNY and CDR2 SVGAGI (reference sequence). Trimming pared 5 bases from V and 0 bases from J, leaving 16 bases between. The CDR3 consists of 17 residues. The CDR3 DNA reads as TGTGCCAGCAGTCGCCTAGATGGAAGGCCGAACACCGGGGAGCTGTTTTTT. This codes for CASSRLDGRPNTGELFF.

This clone was detected only a few times. This chain connects TRBV11-3 to TRBJ2-5, with 12 nucleotides matching TRBD2. Germline values: CDR1 SGHNT, CDR2 YENEEA. The V gene end was trimmed by 4 bases and the J gene end by 4 bases; junction bases not matched to a gene: 1. The CDR3 length is 14 residues. CDR3 sequence reads: CASSSGLAGETQYF. The CDR3 DNA follows: TGTGCCAGCAGCTCGGGACTAGCGGGAGAGACCCAGTACTTC.